Shown below are 32 T cell receptor beta chains from a single sample sequenced in a study of T cell repertoires in cytomegalovirus infection. MiXCR was run by TCRdb on the reads, yielding one entry per CDR3 protein. The table records roughly 600,000 distinct CDR3 sequences, 24% of them present only once. Sequencing input: CD8+ T cells from PBMCs. These receptors all come from a human donor in good health (CMV status not recorded). Some clones in this sample may be carry-over from other donors' samples.

The CDR3 DNA sequence: TGCAGCTTTAGTACAGGGGGTCGGGCCAAAAACATTCAGTACTTC. This gives the protein CSFSTGGRAKNIQYF. V gene TRBV29-1 combines with J gene TRBJ2-4, with 8 bases lining up with TRBD1. J lost 1 base, V lost 8 bases, and 10 bases had no gene match. The CDR3 spans 15 residues. Germline V CDR1 and CDR2: SQVTM, ANQGSEA.

A few counts support this clonotype. V gene TRBV4-1 combines with J gene TRBJ2-2; no definite D call. This CDR3 has 11 amino acids. The germline gives CDR1 MGHRA, CDR2 YSYEKL. With 0 bases removed from V and 10 bases from J, the gap between germline ends came to 3 bases. The CDR3 DNA reads TGCGCCAGCAGCCAAGAGGCGGAGCTGTTTTTT. It encodes CASSQEAELFF.

The chain joins TRBV20-1 to TRBJ1-5; 9 nucleotides line up with TRBD1. The CDR3 has 15 residues. V trimming: 0 bases; J trimming: 6 bases; junction bases outside the gene matches: 6. Germline loops: CDR1 DFQATT, CDR2 SNEGSKA (reference sequence). This CDR3 reads CSARDGGQGGQPQHF. The DNA of the CDR3 is TGCAGTGCTAGAGACGGGGGACAGGGCGGTCAGCCCCAGCATTTT.

The chain employs TRBV19 and TRBJ1-5; 7 bases agree with TRBD1. Per the germline V gene, CDR1 is LNHDA and CDR2 is SQIVND (reference sequence). After removal of 8 bases from V and 0 bases from J, the junction contained 7 bases not matched to a gene. The CDR3 totals 15 residues. The CDR3 loop reads CASQTGTYSNQPQHF. CDR3 DNA: TGTGCCAGTCAGACAGGGACCTATAGCAATCAGCCCCAGCATTTT.

J is TRBJ1-3 and V is TRBV12-3 or TRBV12-4; maybe TRBD1 (6 bases). Trimming removed 6 bases from V and 0 bases from J, with 15 bases in between. The CDR3 is made up of 16 amino acids. The CDR3, as DNA: TGTGCCAGCAGCACTACCGGGACATACTCTGGAAACACCATATATTTT. Residues: CASSTTGTYSGNTIYF.

This clonotype was seen once. The chain combines TRBV6-1 with TRBJ2-7, with 7 bases fitting TRBD1. This CDR3 region has 16 residues. V shed 7 bases, J shed 0 bases, and the junction held 12 bases outside the gene matches. Per germline, CDR1 MNHNS and CDR2 SASEGT. CDR3 sequence (DNA): TGTGCCAGCATTAAGCCCGGGACAGTCGTCTCCTACGAGCAGTACTTC. This encodes CASIKPGTVVSYEQYF.

This clonotype was counted ten times or more. The CDR3 DNA reads TGTGCCAGCAGTTTAGCGGGAAAGGCCTACAATGAGCAGTTCTTC. This gives the protein CASSLAGKAYNEQFF. This chain uses TRBV12-3 or TRBV12-4 with TRBJ2-1; D remains ambiguous. V was pared by 0 bases and J by 2 bases, with 8 bases between. The CDR3 length is 15 residues.

Concerning this clonotype: This may be a read error: a much more frequent sequence differs by one nucleotide. The rearrangement links TRBV7-6 to TRBJ2-3; D might be TRBD1 (5 bases). Germline V gene sequence: CDR1 SGHVS, CDR2 FNYEAQ. The CDR3 length is 14 residues. The CDR3 reads CARSQGSSPDTQYF. CDR3 nucleotide sequence: TGTGCCCGCAGCCAGGGTAGCAGTCCAGATACGCAGTATTTT.

The rearrangement links TRBV19 to TRBJ1-2, with D possibly matching TRBD1 (6 bases). V was pared by 8 bases and J by 6 bases, with 16 bases between. This CDR3 is built from 13 residues. CDR1 is LNHDA, CDR2 SQIVND, per germline (reference sequence). The CDR3 coding sequence is TGTGCCAGTCGTCTTTTCAGGGGAAATGGCTACACCTTC. Encoded protein: CASRLFRGNGYTF.

At least ten counts were recorded for this clonotype. The rearrangement uses TRBV7-8 and TRBJ2-3; D unresolved. The ends were cut back, 1 base at V and 4 bases at J, with 18 bases in the middle. Germline CDR1 reads SGHVS; CDR2 reads FQNEAQ. The CDR3 is made up of 17 amino acids. The CDR3 region has the DNA TGTGCCAGCAGCTTAGGAGGCTTCCGGGTTATGCCAGATACGCAGTATTTT. Translated: CASSLGGFRVMPDTQYF.

The chain employs TRBV6-2 or TRBV6-3 and TRBJ1-2, with D hard to call. Trimming pared 4 bases from V and 5 bases from J, leaving 20 bases between. The CDR3 runs to 16 residues. CDR1 is MNHEY and CDR2 is SVGEGT in the germline V gene. DNA of the CDR3: TGTGCCAGCAGTTTGAGGGAGGTGGATGCATTATATGGCTACACCTTC. Translating gives CASSLREVDALYGYTF.

In this sample, this clonotype turned up a few times. This rearrangement joins TRBV7-6 to TRBJ1-6; a weak D match, TRBD1 (5 bases). V was shortened by 5 bases and J by 7 bases, with 21 bases between the two germline ends. Per the germline V gene, CDR1 is SGHVS and CDR2 is FNYEAQ. The CDR3 covers 17 residues. This CDR3 is CASSPLSEGFSNSPLHF. The CDR3 DNA follows: TGTGCCAGCAGCCCCCTTTCCGAGGGGTTTTCGAATTCACCCCTCCACTTT. The full variable domain, in which reference TRBV7-6 and TRBJ1-6 provide the parts outside the CDR3, is GAGVSQSPRYKVTKRGQDVALRCDPISGHVSLYWYRQALGQGPEFLTYFNYEAQQDKSGLPNDRFSAERPEGSISTLTIQRTEQRDSAMYRCASSPLSEGFSNSPLHFGNGTRLTVT.

This clonotype was recorded many times. The V call is TRBV12-5, the J call TRBJ2-5; D is perhaps TRBD1 (6 bases). CDR1 is LGHNT, CDR2 FRNRAP, per germline. V was cut by 0 bases and J by 7 bases, with 9 bases left in between. The CDR3 is made up of 13 amino acids. This CDR3 reads CASGLVTQGTQYF. The CDR3 DNA follows: TGTGCTAGTGGTTTGGTAACACAGGGGACCCAGTACTTC.

The J gene is TRBJ2-7, the V gene TRBV29-1; D remains unclear. Germline CDR1 is SQVTM and CDR2 is ANQGSEA. V lost 4 bases and J 3 bases, leaving 7 bases between the germline ends. CDR3 size: 11 residues. The CDR3 coding sequence is TGCAGCGTTGTCAGTCACTACGAGCAGTACTTC. Encoded protein: CSVVSHYEQYF.

This clonotype was counted only a few times. The chain couples TRBV7-9 to TRBJ2-3; TRBD1 matches at 12 bases. With V trimmed by 5 bases and J by 5 bases, 8 bases remained unmatched. This CDR3 is 16 amino acids long. Looked up from germline, CDR1 is SEHNR and CDR2 is FQNEAQ (reference sequence). CDR3 protein: CASSHRDRGRGDTQYF. CDR3 bases: TGTGCCAGCAGCCATCGGGACAGGGGGCGCGGAGATACGCAGTATTTT.

The rearrangement joins TRBV19 to TRBJ1-6; D call uncertain. This CDR3 is 12 amino acids long. Per germline, CDR1 LNHDA and CDR2 SQIVND (reference sequence). Trimming pared 5 bases from V and 7 bases from J, leaving 6 bases between. The CDR3 reads CASSARNSPLHF. CDR3 coding DNA: TGTGCCAGTAGTGCAAGGAATTCACCCCTCCACTTT. The variable domain in full, completed from reference TRBV19 and TRBJ1-6, reads DGGITQSPKYLFRKEGQNVTLSCEQNLNHDAMYWYRQDPGQGLRLIYYSQIVNDFQKGDIAEGYSVSREKKESFPLTVTSAQKNPTAFYLCASSARNSPLHFGNGTRLTVT.

The genes are TRBV2 and TRBJ2-7; unclear D gene. CDR1 SNHLY and CDR2 FYNNEI come from the germline V gene. The CDR3 contains 11 residues. V shed 6 bases and J shed 7 bases, with 10 bases lying between them. The chain's CDR3 is CASRELREQYV. In DNA, the CDR3 is TGTGCCAGCAGGGAGTTACGTGAGCAGTACGTC.

The chain recombines TRBV4-1 with TRBJ2-3; TRBD1 aligns across 8 bases. CDR1 and CDR2 (germline): MGHRA, YSYEKL. V was pared by 6 bases and J by 6 bases, with 8 bases of the junction left unmatched. This CDR3 comprises 14 residues. The CDR3 sequence: CASRLDRGRDTQYF. The DNA for the CDR3 is TGCGCCAGCAGACTTGACAGGGGTCGGGATACGCAGTATTTT.

In this sample, this clonotype turned up a few times. The J gene is TRBJ2-1, the V gene TRBV29-1; 11 bases are shared with TRBD1. The CDR3 covers 16 residues. V lost 4 bases, J lost 0 bases, and 5 bases stayed unmatched. Per the germline V gene, CDR1 is SQVTM and CDR2 is ANQGSEA. CDR3: CSVVGTGGSSYNEQFF. CDR3 bases: TGCAGCGTTGTAGGGACAGGGGGTTCCTCCTACAATGAGCAGTTCTTC.

Only a few counts were recorded for this clonotype. The rearrangement links TRBV28 to TRBJ2-1; D is perhaps TRBD1 or TRBD2 (5 bases each). Germline lookup yields CDR1 MDHEN and CDR2 SYDVKM. Trimming removed 6 bases at V and 7 bases at J, with 22 bases between. This CDR3 comprises 16 residues. The CDR3: CASSFPRTLGGNEQFF. The CDR3 DNA is TGTGCCAGCAGCTTCCCGCGGACGCTTGGGGGTAATGAGCAGTTCTTC.

This clonotype was counted at least ten times. J is TRBJ2-2 and V is TRBV7-8, with a possible D match to TRBD1 (5 bases). The CDR3 runs 14 residues. V lost 8 bases to trimming and J lost 4 bases, with 14 bases between them. Germline values: CDR1 SGHVS, CDR2 FQNEAQ. CDR3 sequence (DNA): TGTGCCAGCTGGCAGGGATGGAGCACCGGGGAGCTGTTTTTT. This gives the protein CASWQGWSTGELFF.

This clonotype was seen ten or more times. V is TRBV7-2 and J is TRBJ2-3, with a weak D call TRBD2 (5 bases). The CDR3 runs to 15 residues. Trimming left V 1 base short and J 2 bases short, with 10 bases between. Per germline, CDR1 SGHTA and CDR2 FQGNSA. The CDR3 region has the DNA TGTGCCAGCAGCTTAGGGGCTCTAGCCACAGATACGCAGTATTTT. This gives the protein CASSLGALATDTQYF.

The CDR3: CASGSDSYTEAFF. The CDR3 DNA reads as TGTGCTAGTGGTTCTGACAGCTACACTGAAGCTTTCTTT. The chain carries TRBV12-5 and TRBJ1-1; D might be TRBD1 (5 bases). V was trimmed by 4 bases and J by 3 bases, leaving 9 bases between them. CDR1 and CDR2 from the germline V gene are LGHNT and FRNRAP. The CDR3 is 13 residues long.

This clonotype has more than one count but fewer than ten. This chain connects TRBV29-1 to TRBJ2-2; 9 bases are shared with TRBD2. Germline CDR1 reads SQVTM; CDR2 reads ANQGSEA. The V gene end was trimmed by 8 bases and the J gene end by 2 bases; junction bases not matched to a gene: 3. There are 13 residues in the CDR3. The CDR3 spells CSIGTSNTGELFF. CDR3 DNA: TGCAGCATCGGGACTAGCAACACCGGGGAGCTGTTTTTT.

The V gene is TRBV20-1, the J gene TRBJ2-7; 7 bases match TRBD1. The CDR3 spans 12 residues. The germline V gene has CDR1 DFQATT and CDR2 SNEGSKA (reference sequence). V dropped 6 bases and J dropped 3; count of bases not matched to a gene: 5. The CDR3 loop reads CSAPRTGYEQYF. CDR3 in DNA: TGCAGTGCACCCAGGACAGGCTACGAGCAGTACTTC.

This clonotype turned up a few times. The gene calls are TRBV6-2 or TRBV6-3 and TRBJ2-7; no reliable D call. In germline, CDR1 is MNHEY, CDR2 SVGEGT. The CDR3 loop spans 14 amino acids. V gave up 2 bases and J gave up 4 bases, with 12 bases separating them. CDR3 amino acids: CASSYDMDLYEQYV. CDR3 sequence (DNA): TGTGCCAGCAGTTACGACATGGACCTATACGAGCAGTACGTC.

In this sample, this clonotype turned up a few times. This chain connects TRBV6-2 or TRBV6-3 to TRBJ2-7; D not certain. The length of the CDR3 is 12 residues. The germline V and J ends were trimmed by 4 bases and 2 bases, with 6 bases remaining between them. Germline V gene data show CDR1 as MNHEY and CDR2 as SVGEGT. CDR3 region: CASSSAAYEQYV. DNA of the CDR3: TGTGCCAGCAGTTCAGCAGCCTACGAGCAGTACGTC.

As concerns this clonotype: This may be a read error: a much more frequent sequence differs by one nucleotide. The V and J genes are TRBV7-2 and TRBJ1-1; D possibly corresponds to TRBD1 (6 bases). With 6 bases removed from V and 6 bases from J, the gap between germline ends came to 14 bases. This CDR3 has 13 residues. Germline CDR1 reads SGHTA; CDR2 reads FQGNSA. This CDR3 reads CASSRTDNAEAFF. CDR3 coding DNA: TGTGCCAGCAGTCGGACAGATAACGCTGAAGCTTTCTTT.

The chain carries TRBV7-8 and TRBJ1-5; D is undetermined. The CDR3 has 15 residues. V was pared by 5 bases and J by 2 bases, with 13 bases between. The germline V gene has CDR1 SGHVS and CDR2 FQNEAQ. Here the CDR3 DNA reads TGTGCCAGCAGCCAAACGGCGGGAGGCAATCAGCCCCAGCATTTT. Encoded protein: CASSQTAGGNQPQHF.

With respect to this clonotype: Likely a read error: the CDR3 ends without its conserved phenylalanine or tryptophan. The CDR3 DNA reads TGTGCCAGCAGCAGTCTACGACAGGGGGCAATGACAGATACGCAGTATTGT. It codes for CASSSLRQGAMTDTQYC. This sequence joins TRBV7-9 and TRBJ2-3, with 10 positions matching TRBD1. This CDR3 has 17 amino acids. The V and J ends lost 5 bases and 3 bases, in that order; junction bases with no gene match: 11. Germline V gene sequence: CDR1 SEHNR, CDR2 FQNEAQ (reference sequence).

This clonotype has a count of ten or more. The chain employs TRBV7-2 and TRBJ2-5; 9 bases line up with TRBD2. Germline CDR1 and CDR2: SGHTA and FQGNSA. This CDR3 comprises 18 residues. The trim removed 1 base at V and 1 base at J, leaving 10 bases unmatched. The CDR3 loop is CASSLDSLLAGPQETQYF. In nucleotides, the CDR3 is TGTGCCAGCAGCTTAGATTCTCTGCTAGCGGGGCCCCAAGAGACCCAGTACTTC.

As for this clonotype: The junction differs from germline at one of its ends, possibly a read error. J is TRBJ2-1 and V is TRBV7-9; D may be TRBD2 (6 bases). The CDR3 has 13 residues. CDR1 and CDR2 (germline): SEHNR, FQNEAQ (reference sequence). The CDR3, as DNA: TGTGCCAGCAGCCAGATAGCAGATTCCGTGGGGGGATTC. Encoded protein: CASSQIADSVGGF.